This T cell receptor (beta chain) was sequenced during a study of blood T cell repertoires in COVID-19. Study information: Sites across the United States, Italy and Spain contributed samples from acute and convalescent COVID-19.

V lost 3 bases to trimming and J lost 2 bases, with 6 bases between them. The CDR3 loop spans 13 amino acids. Per the germline V gene, CDR1 is SGHDN and CDR2 is FVKESK. The authors' processing: Scientists estimated how many nucleated cells there were by amplifying reference gene primers. Assay: immunoSEQ multiplex PCR; the TCRdb copy retains only in-frame clones and omits some. V, J and clone size were drawn from that table, and D and trimming were deduced from the DNA. The sample records 70,000 to 95,000 clones, 90% to 95% being singletons. The TCR sequence derives from a human donor with active COVID-19. The donor label of this sample is uncertain. The V gene is TRBV14, the J gene TRBJ2-3, with unresolved D. The sample was peripheral blood. Here the CDR3 reads CASSHPSTDTQYF. The CDR3 DNA reads as TGTGCCAGCAGCCACCCATCCACAGATACGCAGTATTTT. The full variable domain, completed using reference TRBV14 and TRBJ2-3, is EAGVTQFPSHSVIEKGQTVTLRCDPISGHDNLYWYRRVMGKEIKFLLHFVKESKQDESGMPNNRFLAERTGGTYSTLKVQPAELEDSGVYFCASSHPSTDTQYFGPGTRLTVL.